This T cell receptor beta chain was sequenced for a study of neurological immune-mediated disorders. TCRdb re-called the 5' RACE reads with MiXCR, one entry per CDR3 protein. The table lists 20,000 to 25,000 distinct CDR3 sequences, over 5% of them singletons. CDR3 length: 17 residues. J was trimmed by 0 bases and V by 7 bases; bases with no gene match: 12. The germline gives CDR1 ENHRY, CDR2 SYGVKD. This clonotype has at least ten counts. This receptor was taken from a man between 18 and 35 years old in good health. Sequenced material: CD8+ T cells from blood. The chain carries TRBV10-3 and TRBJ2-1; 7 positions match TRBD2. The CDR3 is CAITPQRGQSSYNEQFF. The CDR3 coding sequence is TGTGCCATCACCCCTCAGCGGGGCCAAAGCTCCTACAATGAGCAGTTCTTC.